These 8 T cell receptor beta chains were all obtained from the same sample, sequenced in a study of blood T cells in healthy people across ages. For the second PCR, which ran for about 6 to 12 cycles, a sample-barcoded 5' primer and a J-beta primer mix were used. TCRdb re-analysed the 5' RACE reads in MiXCR, keeping a single row per CDR3 protein. The table includes hundreds of thousands of distinct CDR3 sequences, around two fifths detected once. The sample comprised blood. Receptor source: a man between 60 and 75 years old in good health.

This clonotype was seen only a few times. The chain joins TRBV7-9 to TRBJ2-3; D assignment may be TRBD1 or TRBD2 (7 bases each). The CDR3 has 19 residues. Germline values: CDR1 SEHNR, CDR2 FQNEAQ (reference sequence). V was cut by 5 bases and J by 5 bases, with 29 bases left in between. CDR3 in DNA: TGTGCCAGCAGCCAACACGGGGGGACAGCCAACGGAGCCCAAGATACGCAGTATTTT. It codes for CASSQHGGTANGAQDTQYF.

In DNA, the CDR3 is TGTGCCAGCAGCGATAACCCAGGGGTCCCTGAAAAACTGTTTTTT. Protein: CASSDNPGVPEKLFF. J is TRBJ1-4 and V is TRBV7-2; perhaps TRBD1 as D (6 bases). CDR3 length: 15 amino acids. The V end lost 5 bases, the J end lost 7 bases, and 17 bases lay between the germline ends. Germline values: CDR1 SGHTA, CDR2 FQGNSA. Supplemented by reference TRBV7-2 and TRBJ1-4, the full variable domain reads GAGVSQSPSNKVTEKGKDVELRCDPISGHTALYWYRQSLGQGLEFLIYFQGNSAPDKSGLPSDRFSAERTGGSVSTLTIQRTQQEDSAVYLCASSDNPGVPEKLFFGSGTQLSVL.

This chain connects TRBV11-2 to TRBJ2-5; D is perhaps TRBD1 (6 bases). The germline V and J ends were trimmed by 2 bases and 2 bases, with 12 bases remaining between them. CDR1 is SGHAT, CDR2 FQNNGV, per germline. There are 15 residues in the CDR3. The CDR3 coding sequence is TGTGCCAGCAGCTTATTCCCCGACAGGCAAGAGACCCAGTACTTC. It specifies CASSLFPDRQETQYF.

The chain combines TRBV11-2 with TRBJ2-7; TRBD2 is a possible D gene (5 bases). CDR1 SGHAT and CDR2 FQNNGV come from the germline V gene. The length of the CDR3 is 13 residues. V lost 7 bases, J lost 6 bases, and 16 bases lay in between. In DNA, the CDR3 is TGTGCCAGCAACCTTCAGGACTTGCGCGAGCAGTACTTC. Translated: CASNLQDLREQYF.

The V and J genes are TRBV6-5 and TRBJ1-2; D is unresolved. Deletions cut 5 bases from V and 7 bases from J, with 14 bases between. Germline V gene lookup returns CDR1 MNHEY and CDR2 SVGAGI. The CDR3 runs to 13 residues. The CDR3 DNA is TGTGCCAGCAGTAAAACATTGGCGCTTGGCTACACCTTC. It is translated as CASSKTLALGYTF.

In its sample, this clonotype was seen a few times. The chain is built from TRBV20-1 and TRBJ2-7; D is undetermined. Trimming took off 2 bases at V and 4 bases at J, with 12 bases between the two ends. The CDR3 covers 13 residues. The germline V gene has CDR1 DFQATT and CDR2 SNEGSKA (reference sequence). This CDR3 is CSARPAYRYEQYF. The CDR3 bases are TGCAGTGCTAGACCTGCTTATAGGTACGAGCAGTACTTC.

The chain uses TRBV12-3 or TRBV12-4 and TRBJ2-7; perhaps D is TRBD1 or TRBD2 (5 bases each). The V gene lost 3 bases and the J gene lost 2 bases, with 11 bases spanning the gap. The CDR3 is made up of 14 amino acids. The CDR3 spells CASSFGGMTYEQYF. In DNA, the CDR3 is TGTGCCAGCAGTTTTGGGGGAATGACCTACGAGCAGTACTTC.

This clonotype was found a few times. The chain is built from TRBV21-1 and TRBJ2-5; TRBD2 is the table's D call and was not checked against the DNA. TRBV21-1 is a pseudogene. CDR3 length: 14 amino acids. CDR3 protein: CASSIRLVSETQYF. For the CDR3, the DNA is TGTGCCAGCAGCATAAGACTAGTTTCCGAGACCCAGTACTTC.